This T cell receptor (beta chain) stems from a study of human T cells and chemical hapten exposure. Study-wide context: Small pooled library volume differences mainly caused per-sample TCR yield variation.

Trimming took 2 bases from V and 9 from J, leaving 29 bases between them. From germline, CDR1 is LGHNA and CDR2 YNFKEQ. The CDR3 runs 19 residues. The table lists this clonotype with a few counts. TCRdb reprocessed the RACE reads via MiXCR and lists one record per CDR3 protein. The table has roughly 380,000 distinct CDR3 sequences, under 6.5% seen once. Time point meaning: patch test 2, 6 weeks after DPC sensitization. As for treatment: therapeutic diphenylcyclopropenone sensitization with weekly scalp DPC. The specimen was whole blood, collected in connection with sensitization to the hapten diphenylcyclopropenone (DPC). The chain combines TRBV4-2 with TRBJ2-1; D might be TRBD1 or TRBD2, each matching 6 bases. The receptor comes from a woman under 30 with alopecia areata. Some clones in this sample may be carry-over from other donors' samples. CDR3 region: CASSQSPSATGRDKFEQFF. The DNA for the CDR3 is TGTGCCAGCAGCCAAAGTCCTAGCGCCACAGGTAGGGACAAATTTGAGCAGTTCTTC.